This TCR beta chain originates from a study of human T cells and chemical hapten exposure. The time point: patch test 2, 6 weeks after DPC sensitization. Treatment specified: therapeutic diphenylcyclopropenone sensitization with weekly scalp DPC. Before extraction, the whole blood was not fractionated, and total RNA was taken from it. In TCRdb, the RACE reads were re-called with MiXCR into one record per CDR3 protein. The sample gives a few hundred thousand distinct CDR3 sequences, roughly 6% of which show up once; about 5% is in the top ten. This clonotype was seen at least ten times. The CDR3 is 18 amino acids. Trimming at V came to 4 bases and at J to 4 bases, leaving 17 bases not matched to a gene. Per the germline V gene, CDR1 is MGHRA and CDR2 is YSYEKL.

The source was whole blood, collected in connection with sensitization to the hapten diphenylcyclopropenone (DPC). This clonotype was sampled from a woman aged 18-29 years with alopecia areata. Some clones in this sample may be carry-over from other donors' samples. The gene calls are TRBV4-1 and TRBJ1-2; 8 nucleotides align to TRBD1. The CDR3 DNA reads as TGCGCCAGCAGCCTCGTTACTCAGGGGGCGCTGGACGGCTATGGCTACACCTTC. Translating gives CASSLVTQGALDGYGYTF.